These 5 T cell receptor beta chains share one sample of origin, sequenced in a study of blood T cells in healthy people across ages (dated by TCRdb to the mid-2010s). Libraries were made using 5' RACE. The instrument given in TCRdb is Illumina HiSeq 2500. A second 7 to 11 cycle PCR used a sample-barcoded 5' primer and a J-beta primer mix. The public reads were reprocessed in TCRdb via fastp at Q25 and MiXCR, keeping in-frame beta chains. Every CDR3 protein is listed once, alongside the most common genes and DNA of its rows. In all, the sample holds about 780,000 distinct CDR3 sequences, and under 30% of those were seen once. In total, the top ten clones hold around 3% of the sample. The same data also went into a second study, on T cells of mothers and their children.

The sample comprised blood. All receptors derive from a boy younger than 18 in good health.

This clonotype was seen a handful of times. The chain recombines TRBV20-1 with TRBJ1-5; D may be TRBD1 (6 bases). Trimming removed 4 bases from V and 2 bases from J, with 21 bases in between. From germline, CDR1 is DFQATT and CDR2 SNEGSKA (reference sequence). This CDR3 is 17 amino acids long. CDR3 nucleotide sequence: TGCAGTGCTAATTCAGTGCTGGGAGGGGGAGGCAATCAGCCCCAGCATTTT. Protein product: CSANSVLGGGGNQPQHF.

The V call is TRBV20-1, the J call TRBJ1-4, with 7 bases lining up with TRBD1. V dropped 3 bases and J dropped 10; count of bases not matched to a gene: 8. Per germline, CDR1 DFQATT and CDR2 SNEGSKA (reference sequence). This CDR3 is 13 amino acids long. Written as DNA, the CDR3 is TGCAGTGCTAGGACCTCTCACAGGGGAAAACTGTTTTTT. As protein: CSARTSHRGKLFF.

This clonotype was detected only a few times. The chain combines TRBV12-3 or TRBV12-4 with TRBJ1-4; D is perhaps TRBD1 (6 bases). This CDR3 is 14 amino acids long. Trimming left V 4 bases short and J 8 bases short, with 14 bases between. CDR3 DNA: TGTGCCAGCAGTTCGTGTAGGGGGAAGGAAAAACTGTTTTTT. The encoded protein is CASSSCRGKEKLFF.

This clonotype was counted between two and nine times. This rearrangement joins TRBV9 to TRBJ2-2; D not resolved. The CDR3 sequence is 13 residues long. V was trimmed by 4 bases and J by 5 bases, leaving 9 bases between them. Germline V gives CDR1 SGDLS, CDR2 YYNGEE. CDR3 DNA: TGTGCCAGCAGCTCCAAACAGACCGGGGAGCTGTTTTTT. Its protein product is CASSSKQTGELFF. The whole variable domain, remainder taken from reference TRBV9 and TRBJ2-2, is DSGVTQTPKHLITATGQRVTLRCSPRSGDLSVYWYQQSLDQGLQFLIQYYNGEERAKGNILERFSAQQFPDLHSELNLSSLELGDSALYFCASSSKQTGELFFGEGSRLTVL.

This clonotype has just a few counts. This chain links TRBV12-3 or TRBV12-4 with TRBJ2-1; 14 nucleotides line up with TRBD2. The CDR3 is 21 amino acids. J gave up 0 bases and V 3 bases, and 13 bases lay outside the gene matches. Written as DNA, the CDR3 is TGTGCCAGCAGTTTGGCCGGGACTAGCGGGGGCCTCGAAAGCTCCTACAATGAGCAGTTCTTC. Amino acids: CASSLAGTSGGLESSYNEQFF.